These 10 T cell receptor beta chains came from one sample sequenced in a study of T cells expressing NK-cell markers. From the 5' RACE reads, TCRdb lists one entry per CDR3 protein and no DNA. This listing includes 550,000 to 600,000 distinct CDR3 sequences. Input material: blood T cells: a sorted CD56 or NKG2C T cell subset, CD4+ or CD8+ T cells, or bulk PBMC T cells (not recorded which). These receptors came from a young man in good health.

The V gene is TRBV5-1, the J gene TRBJ2-3; TCRdb designates TRBD1, a call that cannot be tested without DNA. CDR3 size: 16 residues. In germline, CDR1 is SGHRS, CDR2 YFSETQ. CDR3: CASQLSGPPPRDTQYF.

V usage is TRBV5-1 and J usage is TRBJ2-3; the D call from TCRdb, TRBD2, cannot be confirmed without DNA. The CDR3 consists of 16 residues. Germline-derived CDR1 and CDR2 are SGHRS and YFSETQ. This chain's CDR3 is CASSYPAGGTTDTQYF.

V gene TRBV11-2 combines with J gene TRBJ2-5; TCRdb indicates TRBD1, and absent DNA this call remains unverified. Germline assignment: CDR1 SGHAT and CDR2 FQNNGV. CDR3 length: 17 residues. The CDR3 reads CASSKTIGTDSQETQYF.

V is TRBV21-1 and J is TRBJ2-7. TRBV21-1 is a recognized pseudogene. This CDR3 is 14 amino acids long. The CDR3 reads CASSKASLPYEQYF.

J is TRBJ2-2 and V is TRBV7-7; with no DNA, the TCRdb D assignment of TRBD2 cannot be verified. The germline V gene encodes CDR1 SSHAT and CDR2 FNYEAQ (reference sequence). This CDR3 contains 16 residues. The CDR3 loop is CASSLIAGEVTGELFF.

The genes are TRBV4-2 and TRBJ2-5; without DNA, the TCRdb call of TRBD2 cannot be checked. CDR3 size: 17 residues. The germline CDR1 and CDR2 sequences are LGHNA and YNFKEQ. CDR3 residues: CASSQDPPSGRGETQYF.

This chain links TRBV4-2 with TRBJ2-3; the TRBD2 assignment by TCRdb is unverifiable without DNA. This CDR3 region has 17 residues. Per the germline V gene, CDR1 is LGHNA and CDR2 is YNFKEQ. CDR3 in amino acids: CASSSPALAGPSNTQYF.

V and J are TRBV5-6 and TRBJ2-1; TCRdb lists TRBD1, though no DNA is available to test this call. Germline V gene sequence: CDR1 SGHDT, CDR2 YYEEEE. This CDR3 spans 14 amino acids. CDR3 sequence: CASRGQGLYNEQFF.

V gene TRBV10-2 combines with J gene TRBJ2-1; lacking DNA, the TRBD1 call made by TCRdb goes unchecked. Looked up from germline, CDR1 is WSHSY and CDR2 is SAAADI. This CDR3 is built from 13 residues. CDR3 protein: CASTPSSYNEQFF.

The chain employs TRBV24-1 and TRBJ2-1; TCRdb's D call of TRBD1 is untestable without DNA. CDR3 length: 16 amino acids. Germline V gene lookup returns CDR1 KGHDR and CDR2 SFDVKD. CDR3 loop: CATSDLVAPSYNEQFF.